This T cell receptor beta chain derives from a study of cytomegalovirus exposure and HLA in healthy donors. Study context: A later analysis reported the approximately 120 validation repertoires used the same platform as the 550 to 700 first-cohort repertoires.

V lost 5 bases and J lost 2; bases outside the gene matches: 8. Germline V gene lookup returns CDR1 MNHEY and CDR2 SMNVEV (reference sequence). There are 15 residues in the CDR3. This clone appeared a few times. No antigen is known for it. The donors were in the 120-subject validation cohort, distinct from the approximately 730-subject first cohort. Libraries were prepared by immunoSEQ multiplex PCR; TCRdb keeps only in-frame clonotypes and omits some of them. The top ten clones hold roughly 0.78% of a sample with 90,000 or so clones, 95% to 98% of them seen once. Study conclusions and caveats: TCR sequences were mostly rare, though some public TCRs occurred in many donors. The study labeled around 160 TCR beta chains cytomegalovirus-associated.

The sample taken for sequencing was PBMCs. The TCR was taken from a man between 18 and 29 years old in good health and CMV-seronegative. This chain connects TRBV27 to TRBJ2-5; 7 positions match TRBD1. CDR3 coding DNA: TGTGCCAGCAGTACGGCCGGGACAGCACAAGAGACCCAGTACTTC. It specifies CASSTAGTAQETQYF.